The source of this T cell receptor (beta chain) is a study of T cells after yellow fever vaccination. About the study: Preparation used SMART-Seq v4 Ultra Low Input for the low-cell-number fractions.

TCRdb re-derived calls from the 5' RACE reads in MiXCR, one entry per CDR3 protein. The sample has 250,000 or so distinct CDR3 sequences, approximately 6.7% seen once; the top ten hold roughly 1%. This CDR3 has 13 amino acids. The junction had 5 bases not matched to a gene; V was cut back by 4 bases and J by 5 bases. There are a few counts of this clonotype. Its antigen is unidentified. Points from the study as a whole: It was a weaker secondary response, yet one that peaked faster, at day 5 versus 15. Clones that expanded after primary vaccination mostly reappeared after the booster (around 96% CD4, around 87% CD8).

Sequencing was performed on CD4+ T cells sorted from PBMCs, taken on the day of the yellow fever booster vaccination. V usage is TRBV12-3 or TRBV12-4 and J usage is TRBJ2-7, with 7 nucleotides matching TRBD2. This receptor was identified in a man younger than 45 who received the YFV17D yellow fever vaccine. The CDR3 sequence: CASSSAGVHEQYF. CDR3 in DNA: TGTGCCAGCAGTTCGGCGGGAGTCCACGAGCAGTACTTC.